The source of this T cell receptor beta chain is a study of OX40 agonist ivuxolimab in advanced cancers. The overall study: All patients had ivuxolimab intravenously every 2 weeks at 0.01 to 10 mg/kg. Patients receiving dose escalation had hepatocellular carcinoma, melanoma, renal cell or head and neck cancer. The study, taken as a whole, reports: Partial responders at 0.1-3.0 mg/kg showed near-lowest clonal expansion.

The data were produced by immunoSEQ multiplex PCR, yet TCRdb's version contains in-frame clones alone and is incomplete. The sample gives about 48,000 clones, approximately 81% of which show up once; 9% to 10% is in the top ten. A note on this clone: The target antigen is unknown.

From germline, CDR1 is SQVTM and CDR2 ANQGSEA. V was clipped by 3 bases and J by 0 bases, with 0 bases between them. The CDR3 consists of 11 residues. The sample here was CD4+ or CD8+ T cells sorted from blood, taken in a trial of the OX40 agonist ivuxolimab. The TCR was taken from an adult with an advanced solid tumor such as melanoma, head and neck, liver or kidney cancer. This chain links TRBV29-1 with TRBJ1-3; D is undetermined. Here the CDR3 reads CSVDSGNTIYF. The CDR3 DNA reads as TGCAGCGTTGACTCTGGAAACACCATATATTTT.